Below, 10 T cell receptor beta chains from the same sample are listed, as sequenced in a study of CD8+ T cells in alopecia areata. Extracted from the samples, RNA was reverse transcribed into cDNA to serve as the sequencing template. Sequencing used immunoSEQ multiplex PCR; TCRdb keeps in-frame clones, though not all of them. The profile shows about 140,000 clones, approximately 56% of them singletons. What was sequenced was CD8+ T cells sorted from blood. These receptor sequences come from a human donor in good health.

In DNA, the CDR3 is TGTGCCTGGAGTAGCCTAGAGGGCCCGGTGATCGGCACAGATACGCAGTATTTT. This encodes CAWSSLEGPVIGTDTQYF. The chain carries TRBV30 and TRBJ2-3, with D perhaps matching TRBD2 (5 bases). The CDR3 runs to 18 residues. Germline loops: CDR1 GTSNPN, CDR2 SVGIG (reference sequence). V was cut by 2 bases and J by 1 base, with 22 bases left in between.

CDR3 bases: TGTGCCACGGACAGGGCAGCTAACTATGGCTACACCTTC. It encodes CATDRAANYGYTF. This chain uses TRBV2 with TRBJ1-2; 8 positions agree with TRBD1. With 10 bases clipped from V and 0 bases from J, the junction kept 4 bases outside the gene matches. The CDR3 spans 13 residues. Germline V gene sequence: CDR1 SNHLY, CDR2 FYNNEI. Full variable domain (missing parts from reference TRBV2 and TRBJ1-2): EPEVTQTPSHQVTQMGQEVILRCVPISNHLYFYWYRQILGQKVEFLVSFYNNEISEKSEIFDDQFSVERPDGSNFTLKIRSTKLEDSAMYFCATDRAANYGYTFGSGTRLTVV.

V gene TRBV4-1 combines with J gene TRBJ2-4; 10 nucleotides agree with TRBD2. Germline values: CDR1 MGHRA, CDR2 YSYEKL. Unmatched junction bases numbered 4, after V lost 0 bases and J lost 5 bases. This CDR3 spans 16 amino acids. CDR3 protein: CASSQDSAGGENIQYF. The DNA of the CDR3 is TGCGCCAGCAGCCAAGATTCAGCGGGAGGGGAAAACATTCAGTACTTC.

This clone appeared a single time. The chain uses TRBV4-1 and TRBJ2-1; D gene ambiguous. The CDR3 spans 15 residues. Trimming took 1 base from V and 4 from J, leaving 11 bases between them. Germline CDR1 is MGHRA and CDR2 is YSYEKL. The DNA for the CDR3 is TGCGCCAGCAGCCAAGGGACCCCTCTGTACAATGAGCAGTTCTTC. Residues: CASSQGTPLYNEQFF.

CDR3 nucleotide sequence: TGTGCCAGCAGTGAAGGCGGACTACGGGAGACCCAGTACTTC. Translation gives CASSEGGLRETQYF. The J gene is TRBJ2-5, the V gene TRBV6-1, with D maybe TRBD2 (6 bases). The ends were cut back, 1 base at V and 5 bases at J, with 11 bases in the middle. The CDR3 covers 14 residues. From germline, CDR1 is MNHNS and CDR2 SASEGT.

This sequence joins TRBV27 and TRBJ2-1, with D tentatively TRBD2 (6 bases). This CDR3 comprises 15 residues. V was pared by 3 bases and J by 2 bases, with 11 bases between. Germline-derived CDR1 and CDR2 are MNHEY and SMNVEV (reference sequence). CDR3 DNA: TGTGCCAGCAGTTTGGGGGGAGTCACCTACAATGAGCAGTTCTTC. Its translation: CASSLGGVTYNEQFF.

This clone is a singleton in its sample. The CDR3 DNA follows: TGTGCCAGCAGTTCGGGGTTCTACGAGCAGTACTTC. Translation gives CASSSGFYEQYF. This chain joins TRBV28 and TRBJ2-7; tentative D call: TRBD2 (5 bases). CDR3 length: 12 amino acids. CDR1 and CDR2 (germline): MDHEN, SYDVKM. Between the trimmed V and J ends, which lost 4 bases and 3 bases, there was a span of 7 bases.

This clone was seen only a few times. This chain connects TRBV29-1 to TRBJ2-5; the D is unclear. Germline values: CDR1 SQVTM, CDR2 ANQGSEA. Trimming took 5 bases from V and 1 from J, leaving 2 bases between them. The CDR3 extends over 10 amino acids. Here the CDR3 DNA reads TGCAGCGTTTCCCAAGAGACCCAGTACTTC. Residues: CSVSQETQYF.

The CDR3 region has the DNA TGTGCCAGCAGCGTAGCCTCGGCCGGGGAGCTGTTTTTT. Its protein is CASSVASAGELFF. The J gene is TRBJ2-2, the V gene TRBV9; D uncertain. Germline CDR1 and CDR2: SGDLS and YYNGEE. The CDR3 extends over 13 amino acids. Trimming removed 0 bases at V and 6 bases at J, with 6 bases between. The variable domain in full, completed from reference TRBV9 and TRBJ2-2, reads DSGVTQTPKHLITATGQRVTLRCSPRSGDLSVYWYQQSLDQGLQFLIQYYNGEERAKGNILERFSAQQFPDLHSELNLSSLELGDSALYFCASSVASAGELFFGEGSRLTVL.

This clone was seen a single time. This chain connects TRBV6-5 to TRBJ2-5, with D perhaps matching TRBD1 (5 bases). V was pared by 2 bases and J by 8 bases, with 9 bases between. This CDR3 is 12 amino acids long. The germline CDR1 and CDR2 sequences are MNHEY and SVGAGI. The CDR3 coding sequence is TGTGCCAGCAGTTACGACAGAGCAACCCAGTACTTC. This sequence encodes CASSYDRATQYF.